The next 7 T cell receptor beta chains were all read from a single sample in a study of blood T cell repertoires in COVID-19. TCRdb keeps only in-frame clones here, not all; method: immunoSEQ multiplex PCR. The data show approximately 220,000 clones, with roughly 89% seen just once and roughly 4% held by the top ten. The sequencing sample was made of PBMCs or T cells enriched from blood (not recorded which). These receptors originate from a woman aged 25 to 39 with acute COVID-19.

This chain connects TRBV5-6 to TRBJ1-1; TRBD1 aligns across 7 bases. The germline V gene has CDR1 SGHDT and CDR2 YYEEEE. V lost 2 bases to trimming and J lost 4 bases; unmatched junction nucleotides: 2. This CDR3 contains 13 residues. In DNA form, the CDR3 reads TGTGCCAGCAGCTTCACAGGGGTCACTGAAGCTTTCTTT. Translation gives CASSFTGVTEAFF.

This clone showed up just a few times. The chain links TRBV27 to TRBJ2-3, with TRBD2 identical over 10 bases. This CDR3 region has 17 residues. CDR1 MNHEY and CDR2 SMNVEV come from the germline V gene (reference sequence). V lost 2 bases to trimming and J lost 6 bases; unmatched junction nucleotides: 11. The CDR3 nucleotides are TGTGCCAGCAGTTTAATAGGGAGCGGGGGGGCTCGGGATACGCAGTATTTT. It encodes CASSLIGSGGARDTQYF.

The chain is built from TRBV19 and TRBJ1-1; a weak D match, TRBD1 (5 bases). The CDR3 covers 13 residues. CDR1 and CDR2 (germline): LNHDA, SQIVND (reference sequence). V was shortened by 5 bases and J by 1 base, with 8 bases between the two germline ends. CDR3 sequence reads: CASSSTGNTEAFF. The CDR3 region has the DNA TGTGCCAGTAGTTCCACAGGGAACACTGAAGCTTTCTTT. Using reference TRBV19 and TRBJ1-1 for the parts outside the CDR3, the full variable domain is DGGITQSPKYLFRKEGQNVTLSCEQNLNHDAMYWYRQDPGQGLRLIYYSQIVNDFQKGDIAEGYSVSREKKESFPLTVTSAQKNPTAFYLCASSSTGNTEAFFGQGTRLTVV.

The V call is TRBV19, the J call TRBJ2-1, with TRBD1 matching 7 bases. This CDR3 comprises 17 residues. Germline trimming cut 0 bases from V and 4 bases from J; bases unmatched to any gene: 9. The germline gives CDR1 LNHDA, CDR2 SQIVND (reference sequence). The DNA of the CDR3 is TGTGCCAGTAGTATAGATCCACCGGGACAGATTTACAATGAGCAGTTCTTC. Translated, it gives CASSIDPPGQIYNEQFF.

The chain couples TRBV5-1 to TRBJ2-5; TRBD2 aligns across 10 bases. Trimming at V came to 4 bases and at J to 2 bases, leaving 5 bases not matched to a gene. The CDR3 loop spans 15 amino acids. Looked up from germline, CDR1 is SGHRS and CDR2 is YFSETQ. CDR3 sequence reads: CASSASGGVQETQYF. CDR3 DNA: TGCGCCAGCAGCGCAAGCGGGGGGGTTCAAGAGACCCAGTACTTC.

The chain recombines TRBV4-2 with TRBJ2-7; 10 bases fit TRBD1. V dropped 0 bases and J dropped 1; count of bases not matched to a gene: 3. CDR1 and CDR2 (germline): LGHNA, YNFKEQ. The CDR3 is 16 amino acids. CDR3 region: CASSQDPGQGSYEQYF. The DNA of the CDR3 is TGTGCCAGCAGCCAAGATCCGGGACAGGGGTCCTACGAGCAGTACTTC.

Ten or more counts support this clone. The J gene is TRBJ2-7, the V gene TRBV7-2; perhaps TRBD1 as D (5 bases). CDR3 size: 11 residues. V gave up 4 bases and J gave up 9 bases, with 10 bases separating them. The germline V gene has CDR1 SGHTA and CDR2 FQGNSA. The CDR3 here is CASSSGFVQYF. In nucleotides, the CDR3 is TGTGCCAGCAGCTCAGGGTTTGTGCAGTACTTC. Using reference TRBV7-2 and TRBJ2-7 for the parts outside the CDR3, the full variable domain is GAGVSQSPSNKVTEKGKDVELRCDPISGHTALYWYRQSLGQGLEFLIYFQGNSAPDKSGLPSDRFSAERTGGSVSTLTIQRTQQEDSAVYLCASSSGFVQYFGPGTRLTVT.